There are a few counts of the clone carrying this T cell receptor beta chain. Its specificity is not known. The data are from a study of T cell repertoires in cytomegalovirus infection. On the study more broadly: Public TCR beta signatures indicated both CMV infection and matching HLA type.

Germline V CDR1 and CDR2: SEHNR, FQNEAQ (reference sequence). V lost 5 bases and J 5 bases, leaving 15 bases between the germline ends. The CDR3 spans 14 residues. Study observations and caveats: Identification of carriers of CMV plus the relevant HLA was achieved through cumulative public TCR beta family frequency. The response measured ex vivo was dominated by TCR beta clonotypes (HLA-C-restricted and CMV-specific).

TCRdb ran MiXCR on the reads and lists one entry per CDR3 protein. Here the sample spans fewer than 900,000 distinct CDR3 sequences, 25% to 35% being singletons. The receptor's source is a human donor in good health (CMV status not recorded). Some clones in this sample may be carry-over from other donors' samples. The chain combines TRBV7-9 with TRBJ1-1; D remains ambiguous. The source material was cultured CD8+ T cells from PBMCs, sampled from culture after CMV antigen stimulation. For the CDR3, the DNA is TGTGCCAGCAGCCCGCCCATGAGATTTACTGAAGCTTTCTTT. This sequence encodes CASSPPMRFTEAFF.